This T cell receptor beta chain was obtained from a study of blood T cell repertoires in COVID-19. At the level of the study: Samples came from the United States, Italy and Spain, spanning acute and convalescent COVID-19.

Original data processing: Counts of nucleated cells, estimated from reference gene primer amplification, were obtained. Measured with immunoSEQ multiplex PCR; TCRdb has only the in-frame clones, and not every one. The V and J calls and clone size come from that table; D and trimming were worked out from the DNA. The table lists some 260,000 clones, around 89% of them singletons. The germline V gene has CDR1 MDHEN and CDR2 SYDVKM. This CDR3 is 14 amino acids long. Trimming at V came to 6 bases and at J to 1 base, leaving 4 bases not matched to a gene. Input material: PBMCs or T cells enriched from blood (not recorded which). The chain uses TRBV28 and TRBJ2-3; 7 positions match TRBD2. The TCR sequence derives from a man in his forties or fifties who had recovered from COVID-19. The chain's CDR3 is CASSPAGGTDTQYF. The CDR3 DNA sequence: TGTGCCAGCAGCCCTGCGGGGGGCACAGATACGCAGTATTTT.